A single T cell receptor (beta chain) is shown here with its context. V gave up 3 bases and J gave up 0 bases; unmatched junction bases: 4. Germline V gives CDR1 KGHSH, CDR2 LQKENI. The CDR3 length is 15 residues. The data originate from a study of blood T cell repertoires in COVID-19. The overall study: From T cells, B-cell-depleted T cells, or PBMCs came the material, which was cDNA or gDNA.

Profiled with immunoSEQ multiplex PCR; TCRdb holds only in-frame clones, not every one. The sample contains about 210,000 clones, more than 75% of which appear only once. The receptor's source is a woman aged 40 to 50 with acute or convalescent COVID-19. The sequenced material came from peripheral blood. The gene calls are TRBV18 and TRBJ2-7; TRBD1 matches at 8 bases. The CDR3 DNA reads as TGTGCCAGCTCACCTAGGGACAGGCTCTCCTACGAGCAGTACTTC. It yields the protein CASSPRDRLSYEQYF.